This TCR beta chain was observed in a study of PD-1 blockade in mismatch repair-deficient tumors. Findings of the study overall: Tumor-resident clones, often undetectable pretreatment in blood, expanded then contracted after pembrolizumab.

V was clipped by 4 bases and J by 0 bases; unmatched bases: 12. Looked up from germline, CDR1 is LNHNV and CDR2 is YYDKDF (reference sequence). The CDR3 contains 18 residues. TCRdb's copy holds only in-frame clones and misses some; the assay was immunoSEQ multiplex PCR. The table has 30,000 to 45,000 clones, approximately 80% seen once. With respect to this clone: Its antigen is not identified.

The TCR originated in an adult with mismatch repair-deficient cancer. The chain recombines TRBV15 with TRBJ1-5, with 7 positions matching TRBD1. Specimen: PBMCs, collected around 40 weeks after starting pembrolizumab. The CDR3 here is CATSKRRDSAYSNQPQHF. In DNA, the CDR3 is TGTGCCACCAGCAAGAGAAGGGACAGTGCCTATAGCAATCAGCCCCAGCATTTT.